Following are 29 T cell receptor beta chains from one sample sequenced in a study of a mutant IDH1 vaccine in newly diagnosed glioma. Method: immunoSEQ multiplex PCR; TCRdb's copy keeps in-frame clones and lacks some. In the table there are tens of thousands of clones, roughly 82% of which are singletons. Stated time point: baseline, week 1 (first vaccination visit). Treatment reported: pre-vaccination baseline after standard-of-care therapy. Source: PBMCs, taken from a glioma patient treated with radiotherapy, temozolomide or both. The receptors shown here come from a man aged 25 to 40 with glioma.

The chain combines TRBV19 with TRBJ1-1; unclear D gene. This CDR3 has 11 amino acids. The V gene's germline CDR1 is LNHDA and CDR2 SQIVND (reference sequence). V lost 9 bases, J lost 7 bases, and 12 bases lay in between. CDR3 sequence: CASLGMYEAFF. In DNA, the CDR3 is TGTGCCAGCCTAGGGATGTATGAAGCTTTCTTT.

The chain carries TRBV28 and TRBJ1-1; 9 nucleotides match TRBD1. V lost 1 base to trimming and J lost 4 bases; unmatched junction nucleotides: 4. The V gene's germline CDR1 is MDHEN and CDR2 SYDVKM. The CDR3 is 15 residues long. The DNA for the CDR3 is TGTGCCAGCAGTTTATTGGGACAGGGCCCCACTGAAGCTTTCTTT. It is translated as CASSLLGQGPTEAFF.

The chain employs TRBV5-5 and TRBJ1-1; D is ambiguous. Germline V CDR1 and CDR2: SGHKS, YYEKEE (reference sequence). The length of the CDR3 is 14 residues. The V and J ends lost 1 base and 1 base respectively, with 8 bases between them. CDR3: CASSLSAENTEAFF. CDR3 bases: TGTGCCAGCAGCTTGTCTGCAGAGAACACTGAAGCTTTCTTT. Looking up the rest from reference TRBV5-5 and TRBJ1-1 gives the full variable domain: DAGVTQSPTHLIKTRGQQVTLRCSPISGHKSVSWYQQVLGQGPQFIFQYYEKEERGRGNFPDRFSARQFPNYSSELNVNALLLGDSALYLCASSLSAENTEAFFGQGTRLTVV.

V gene TRBV2 combines with J gene TRBJ1-2, with D tentatively TRBD1 (6 bases). CDR1 and CDR2 (germline): SNHLY, FYNNEI. The CDR3 totals 15 residues. Trimming left V 5 bases short and J 0 bases short, with 13 bases between. CDR3 sequence: CASSPYGQTNYGYTF. The CDR3 region has the DNA TGTGCCAGCAGTCCTTACGGACAGACTAACTATGGCTACACCTTC.

The chain uses TRBV10-3 and TRBJ2-2; D gene unclear. This CDR3 comprises 12 residues. CDR1 is ENHRY and CDR2 is SYGVKD in the germline V gene. The V gene lost 6 bases and the J gene lost 3 bases, with 5 bases spanning the gap. The CDR3: CAIRQDTGELFF. The CDR3 DNA reads TGTGCCATCAGACAAGACACCGGGGAGCTGTTTTTT.

The rearrangement links TRBV5-6 to TRBJ2-5; weak D call: TRBD1 (6 bases). This CDR3 has 14 amino acids. Trimming removed 4 bases at V and 3 bases at J, with 13 bases between. CDR1 SGHDT and CDR2 YYEEEE come from the germline V gene. The CDR3 nucleotides are TGTGCCAGCAGCCGTAGGGGGACCGAAGAGACCCAGTACTTC. Translation: CASSRRGTEETQYF. Full variable domain (remainder filled in from reference TRBV5-6 and TRBJ2-5): DAGVTQSPTHLIKTRGQQVTLRCSPKSGHDTVSWYQQALGQGPQFIFQYYEEEERQRGNFPDRFSGHQFPNYSSELNVNALLLGDSALYLCASSRRGTEETQYFGPGTRLLVL.

This clone showed up just once. The chain joins TRBV21-1 to TRBJ2-7; the table calls TRBD2, which could not be checked here. TRBV21-1 is annotated as a pseudogene. This CDR3 has 17 amino acids. The CDR3: CASSKATLAGGIREQYF. Written as DNA, the CDR3 is TGTGCCAGCAGCAAAGCAACACTAGCGGGAGGAATACGGGAGCAGTACTTC.

The J gene is TRBJ2-3, the V gene TRBV4-1; 9 nucleotides match TRBD1. V was pared by 4 bases and J by 4 bases, with 6 bases of the junction left unmatched. This CDR3 comprises 15 residues. CDR1 is MGHRA, CDR2 YSYEKL, per germline. CDR3 sequence: CASSPRGQGSDTQYF. The CDR3 bases are TGCGCCAGCAGCCCGCGGGGACAGGGTTCAGATACGCAGTATTTT.

The chain carries TRBV4-1 and TRBJ2-3; TRBD2 matches 14 bases. The V and J ends lost 4 bases and 3 bases, in that order; junction bases with no gene match: 3. Germline CDR1 MGHRA, CDR2 YSYEKL. This CDR3 region has 16 residues. The CDR3 loop reads CASSPWTSGGTDTQYF. CDR3 bases: TGCGCCAGCAGCCCGTGGACTAGCGGGGGGACAGATACGCAGTATTTT.

The genes are TRBV19 and TRBJ2-7; D assignment may be TRBD1 or TRBD2 (5 bases each). The CDR3 has 13 amino acids. Germline CDR1 LNHDA, CDR2 SQIVND (reference sequence). V was clipped by 3 bases and J by 9 bases, with 15 bases between them. CDR3 coding DNA: TGTGCCAGTAGTATTGGGACCGCGCAGCTGCAGTACTTC. Amino acids: CASSIGTAQLQYF.

This clone was recorded once. V gene TRBV6-5 combines with J gene TRBJ1-2; the D is unclear. V gave up 0 bases and J gave up 6 bases, with 17 bases separating them. The CDR3 has 16 amino acids. Germline CDR1 reads MNHEY; CDR2 reads SVGAGI. CDR3 residues: CASSYSILNNVHGYTF. In nucleotides, the CDR3 is TGTGCCAGCAGTTACTCGATACTCAACAACGTCCATGGCTACACCTTC.

The chain combines TRBV6-1 with TRBJ2-7; 7 bases fit TRBD1. Germline values: CDR1 MNHNS, CDR2 SASEGT. J lost 0 bases, V lost 6 bases, and 8 bases had no gene match. The CDR3 contains 15 residues. The CDR3 sequence: CASSPVRDSSYEQYF. The CDR3 DNA sequence: TGTGCCAGCAGCCCAGTACGGGACAGCTCCTACGAGCAGTACTTC.

For this clone: Compared with germline, one end of the junction differs, possibly owing to a read error. This chain links TRBV5-8 with TRBJ1-1, with D unresolved. Germline values: CDR1 SGHTS, CDR2 YDEGEE. CDR3 length: 9 residues. CDR3 loop: CASSLEGIF. DNA for the CDR3: TGTGCCAGCAGCTTGGAAGGGATTTTT.

In nucleotides, the CDR3 is TGTGCCAGCAGTGACTGGGACGGCTCTGGGGCCAACGTCCTGACTTTC. Translation gives CASSDWDGSGANVLTF. The chain joins TRBV6-4 to TRBJ2-6; either TRBD1 or TRBD2 may supply D (5 bases each). CDR1 MRHNA and CDR2 SNTAGT come from the germline V gene. Trimming removed 1 base from V and 0 bases from J, with 7 bases in between. The CDR3 consists of 16 residues.

CDR3 bases: TGTGCCAGCAGCCAGGGACACGAGCTTTCACCCCTCCACTTT. This encodes CASSQGHELSPLHF. The chain couples TRBV7-9 to TRBJ1-6; maybe TRBD1 (6 bases). Germline CDR1 is SEHNR and CDR2 is FQNEAQ (reference sequence). V lost 5 bases and J lost 9, with 14 bases in between. The CDR3 runs 14 residues. Looking up the rest from reference TRBV7-9 and TRBJ1-6 gives the full variable domain: DTGVSQNPRHKITKRGQNVTFRCDPISEHNRLYWYRQTLGQGPEFLTYFQNEAQLEKSRLLSDRFSAERPKGSFSTLEIQRTEQGDSAMYLCASSQGHELSPLHFGNGTRLTVT.

The chain couples TRBV6-4 to TRBJ2-1, with 14 bases fitting TRBD2. There are 16 residues in the CDR3. After removal of 0 bases from V and 9 bases from J, the junction contained 4 bases not matched to a gene. Germline CDR1 MRHNA, CDR2 SNTAGT. CDR3 coding DNA: TGTGCCAGCAGTGACTCGACTAGCGGGGGGGCAAGTGAGCAGTTCTTC. Encoded protein: CASSDSTSGGASEQFF.

This rearrangement joins TRBV6-5 to TRBJ1-4; no reliable D call. The V end was cut by 4 bases, the J end by 7 bases, with 10 bases between. Germline CDR1 reads MNHEY; CDR2 reads SVGAGI. This CDR3 is 13 amino acids long. The CDR3 protein is CASSLYLGEKLFF. The CDR3 DNA reads TGTGCCAGCAGTTTGTACCTGGGTGAAAAACTGTTTTTT.

The chain employs TRBV30 and TRBJ2-5, with D possibly being TRBD1 (6 bases). This CDR3 comprises 14 residues. Between the trimmed V and J ends, which lost 2 bases and 7 bases, there was a span of 17 bases. The germline V gene has CDR1 GTSNPN and CDR2 SVGIG (reference sequence). The CDR3 protein is CAWSPHRVFGTQYF. DNA for the CDR3: TGTGCCTGGAGTCCGCACAGGGTGTTCGGGACCCAGTACTTC.

The chain has TRBV2 and TRBJ2-7, with 9 bases aligning to TRBD1. V lost 3 bases, J lost 2 bases, and 5 bases stayed unmatched. The CDR3 totals 15 residues. The germline gives CDR1 SNHLY, CDR2 FYNNEI. The chain's CDR3 is CASSEGQGGTYEQYF. In DNA form, the CDR3 reads TGTGCCAGCAGTGAGGGACAGGGAGGGACCTACGAGCAGTACTTC.

This clone has just a few counts. The chain couples TRBV25-1 to TRBJ2-2; D might be TRBD1 (6 bases). Germline V lookup: CDR1 MGHDK, CDR2 SYGVNS. The CDR3 is made up of 15 amino acids. V was shortened by 1 base and J by 1 base, with 7 bases between the two germline ends. The DNA for the CDR3 is TGTGCCAGCAGTGAATGGGGGCTGAACACCGGGGAGCTGTTTTTT. Amino acids: CASSEWGLNTGELFF.

The CDR3 reads CASSEYNEGPQETQYF. The CDR3 nucleotides read TGTGCCAGCAGTGAATATAACGAGGGTCCCCAAGAGACCCAGTACTTC. J is TRBJ2-5 and V is TRBV25-1; weak D call: TRBD2 (5 bases). V was pared by 0 bases and J by 1 base, with 12 bases between. From germline, CDR1 is MGHDK and CDR2 SYGVNS. The CDR3 runs to 16 residues.

V and J are TRBV5-1 and TRBJ2-1, with D perhaps TRBD2 (6 bases). Trimming removed 1 base from V and 5 bases from J, with 16 bases in between. The germline gives CDR1 SGHRS, CDR2 YFSETQ. The CDR3 has 16 residues. The CDR3, as DNA: TGCGCCAGCAGCTTGTCCCCCCTAGCGCCCAACAATGAGCAGTTCTTC. The encoded protein is CASSLSPLAPNNEQFF.

The chain is built from TRBV2 and TRBJ1-5; D uncertain. Trimming pared 2 bases from V and 6 bases from J, leaving 11 bases between. Germline V gives CDR1 SNHLY, CDR2 FYNNEI. The CDR3 has 14 amino acids. CDR3 residues: CASSELREVQPQHF. The CDR3 DNA sequence: TGTGCCAGCAGTGAACTTAGGGAGGTTCAGCCCCAGCATTTT.

This clone has a single count. V gene TRBV10-2 combines with J gene TRBJ2-7; TRBD2 matches at 14 bases. Germline values: CDR1 WSHSY, CDR2 SAAADI. V dropped 2 bases and J dropped 0; count of bases not matched to a gene: 6. This CDR3 has 18 amino acids. The CDR3 sequence: CASSEPGTSGGPSYEQYF. The CDR3 DNA sequence: TGCGCCAGCAGTGAGCCGGGGACTAGCGGGGGTCCCTCCTACGAGCAGTACTTC.

The chain has TRBV27 and TRBJ2-5, with D possibly matching TRBD2 (6 bases). This CDR3 comprises 15 residues. CDR1 and CDR2 (germline): MNHEY, SMNVEV (reference sequence). The ends were cut back, 3 bases at V and 2 bases at J, with 13 bases in the middle. The CDR3 reads CASSFAGLGQETQYF. The CDR3 region has the DNA TGTGCCAGCAGTTTCGCGGGGCTGGGACAAGAGACCCAGTACTTC.

This clone came up a few times. V gene TRBV5-1 combines with J gene TRBJ1-1, with D uncertain. Germline V gene sequence: CDR1 SGHRS, CDR2 YFSETQ. The CDR3 sequence is 13 residues long. Trimming pared 0 bases from V and 1 base from J, leaving 4 bases between. Here the CDR3 reads CASSLGPNTEAFF. CDR3 coding DNA: TGCGCCAGCAGCTTGGGTCCGAACACTGAAGCTTTCTTT.

For the CDR3, the DNA is TGTGCCACCAGCGGATTCCCGCTAGCGGGACAACGGGGAGAGACCCAGTACTTC. Residues: CATSGFPLAGQRGETQYF. The gene calls are TRBV15 and TRBJ2-5, with 9 bases aligning to TRBD2. Unmatched junction bases numbered 17, after V lost 5 bases and J lost 4 bases. The CDR3 is made up of 18 amino acids. The V gene's germline CDR1 is LNHNV and CDR2 YYDKDF (reference sequence).

The rearrangement links TRBV4-3 to TRBJ1-1; 7 nucleotides align to TRBD1. Germline lookup yields CDR1 LGHNA and CDR2 YSLEER. This CDR3 spans 15 amino acids. The V gene end was trimmed by 2 bases and the J gene end by 3 bases; junction bases not matched to a gene: 6. Here the CDR3 reads CASSQLRGLYTEAFF. Here the CDR3 DNA reads TGCGCCAGCAGCCAACTCAGGGGGTTGTACACTGAAGCTTTCTTT.

The rearrangement uses TRBV5-1 and TRBJ1-5; D is unclear. The CDR3 extends over 16 amino acids. Deletions cut 0 bases from V and 3 bases from J, with 13 bases between. Germline V lookup: CDR1 SGHRS, CDR2 YFSETQ. In nucleotides, the CDR3 is TGCGCCAGCAGCTTGGGAGTGGGCTCCACCAATCAGCCCCAGCATTTT. As protein: CASSLGVGSTNQPQHF.